Presented here are 5 T cell receptor beta chains from one specimen sequenced in a study of cytomegalovirus exposure and HLA in healthy donors. Both 60 Vbeta primers and 13 Jbeta primers went into the PCR. Clones were sequenced by immunoSEQ multiplex PCR, and TCRdb holds only the in-frame ones, with some missing. The sample includes more than 90,000 clones, 85% to 90% seen only once; the top ten take less than 5%. Sequencing was performed on PBMCs. The receptors stem from a man aged 30 to 45 in good health and CMV-seronegative.

The V gene is TRBV10-1, the J gene TRBJ2-5, with 11 bases lining up with TRBD2. The CDR3 covers 14 residues. J gave up 2 bases and V 7 bases, and 3 bases lay outside the gene matches. The germline gives CDR1 WNHNN, CDR2 SYGVQD (reference sequence). The CDR3 DNA reads TGCGCCAGCAACCCTAGCGGGGGGCAAGAGACCCAGTACTTC. Translated, it gives CASNPSGGQETQYF.

V gene TRBV19 combines with J gene TRBJ1-2; 7 bases align to TRBD1. CDR1 and CDR2 (germline): LNHDA, SQIVND (reference sequence). With V trimmed by 6 bases and J by 4 bases, 8 bases remained unmatched. The CDR3 totals 14 residues. The CDR3 spells CASSSTGVGYGYTF. The CDR3 DNA is TGTGCCAGTAGCTCTACAGGGGTTGGCTATGGCTACACCTTC.

The J gene is TRBJ2-3, the V gene TRBV30; TRBD2 aligns across 8 bases. Looked up from germline, CDR1 is GTSNPN and CDR2 is SVGIG (reference sequence). This CDR3 contains 16 residues. V lost 3 bases to trimming and J lost 2 bases; unmatched junction nucleotides: 10. The CDR3 DNA sequence: TGTGCCTGGAGCCGCCGAGCGGGAGATGTCACAGATACGCAGTATTTT. Translating it yields CAWSRRAGDVTDTQYF.

The chain links TRBV19 to TRBJ2-3, with TRBD1 identical over 9 bases. In germline, CDR1 is LNHDA, CDR2 SQIVND (reference sequence). The CDR3 totals 16 residues. The ends lost 7 bases at V and 6 bases at J; junction bases unmatched: 14. Written as DNA, the CDR3 is TGTGCCAGTAAGCCCGGGGACAGGGTTAAACCTGATACGCAGTATTTT. Translation: CASKPGDRVKPDTQYF.

Here the CDR3 DNA reads TGTGCCAGCAGCCAAGACGACAGTGCGAGCTCCTATAATTCACCCCTCCACTTT. Its translation: CASSQDDSASSYNSPLHF. V usage is TRBV4-2 and J usage is TRBJ1-6, with D maybe TRBD1 (5 bases). Trimming shortened V by 0 bases and J by 0 bases, and 12 bases separated the two germline ends. CDR1 and CDR2 (germline): LGHNA, YNFKEQ. The CDR3 spans 18 residues.